What follows are 21 T cell receptor beta chains derived from one specimen sequenced in a study of blood T cell repertoires in COVID-19. Sequencing was performed with immunoSEQ multiplex PCR; in TCRdb, only in-frame clones are kept and a portion is missing. The sample holds 250,000 to 300,000 clones, 85% to 90% seen once. The source material was PBMCs or T cells enriched from blood (not recorded which). These receptors originate from a man aged 35 to 55 who had recovered from COVID-19.

The rearrangement joins TRBV7-8 to TRBJ2-3, with TRBD1 matching 7 bases. Germline CDR1 is SGHVS and CDR2 is FQNEAQ. V was pared by 3 bases and J by 1 base, with 10 bases of the junction left unmatched. This CDR3 is built from 17 residues. The CDR3 protein is CASSFTETGARTDTQYF. The CDR3 bases are TGTGCCAGCAGCTTTACCGAAACAGGGGCCCGCACAGATACGCAGTATTTT.

This chain links TRBV7-9 with TRBJ2-5, with D maybe TRBD1 (6 bases). This CDR3 region has 13 residues. V was trimmed by 6 bases and J by 4 bases, leaving 12 bases between them. Germline values: CDR1 SEHNR, CDR2 FQNEAQ (reference sequence). CDR3 DNA sequence: TGTGCCAGCAGTTATCAGGGGCGAGAGACCCAGTACTTC. Its protein product is CASSYQGRETQYF.

The rearrangement links TRBV28 to TRBJ1-3, with D maybe TRBD1 (5 bases). The germline CDR1 and CDR2 sequences are MDHEN and SYDVKM. CDR3 length: 17 residues. V gave up 5 bases and J gave up 0 bases, with 17 bases separating them. CDR3 protein: CASSQRGTAFSGNTIYF. The CDR3, as DNA: TGTGCCAGCAGTCAAAGGGGCACGGCTTTCTCTGGAAACACCATATATTTT.

The genes are TRBV19 and TRBJ2-1; 10 nucleotides agree with TRBD1. The trim removed 2 bases at V and 4 bases at J, leaving 11 bases unmatched. The V gene's germline CDR1 is LNHDA and CDR2 SQIVND (reference sequence). CDR3 size: 18 residues. The CDR3 sequence: CASSITGGQGVGYNEQFF. The CDR3 DNA is TGTGCCAGTAGTATAACGGGAGGACAGGGGGTTGGGTACAATGAGCAGTTCTTC.

About this clone itself: Different DNA sequences within this sample yield the same CDR3. The J gene is TRBJ2-7, the V gene TRBV27; D is possibly TRBD2 (6 bases). Trimming left V 3 bases short and J 4 bases short, with 7 bases between. This CDR3 is built from 12 residues. Germline CDR1 is MNHEY and CDR2 is SMNVEV (reference sequence). The CDR3 sequence: CASSFGGYEQYF. The CDR3 coding sequence is TGTGCCAGCAGTTTTGGGGGGTACGAGCAGTACTTC.

The gene calls are TRBV7-9 and TRBJ2-7, with 15 bases that match TRBD2. CDR3 size: 17 residues. In germline, CDR1 is SEHNR, CDR2 FQNEAQ (reference sequence). V lost 5 bases, J lost 3 bases, and 8 bases stayed unmatched. The CDR3 bases are TGTGCCAGCAGCCCATCCAAGGGACTAGCGGGGGGCTACGAGCAGTACTTC. This encodes CASSPSKGLAGGYEQYF. Complete variable domain (other parts from reference TRBV7-9 and TRBJ2-7): DTGVSQNPRHKITKRGQNVTFRCDPISEHNRLYWYRQTLGQGPEFLTYFQNEAQLEKSRLLSDRFSAERPKGSFSTLEIQRTEQGDSAMYLCASSPSKGLAGGYEQYFGPGTRLTVT.

The chain has TRBV2 and TRBJ2-2; perhaps TRBD1 as D (5 bases). The CDR3 loop spans 17 amino acids. Trimming left V 4 bases short and J 2 bases short, with 17 bases between. Germline lookup yields CDR1 SNHLY and CDR2 FYNNEI. The CDR3 DNA is TGTGCCAGCAGTGGCGACAGATCCAGGATAAACACCGGGGAGCTGTTTTTT. This encodes CASSGDRSRINTGELFF.

V and J are TRBV6-5 and TRBJ2-7, with 12 bases that match TRBD2. Germline V gives CDR1 MNHEY, CDR2 SVGAGI. V shed 8 bases and J 4 bases; nucleotides not matched to a gene: 3. This CDR3 has 13 amino acids. CDR3 loop: CASGLAGRYEQYF. Written as DNA, the CDR3 is TGTGCCAGCGGACTAGCGGGGAGGTACGAGCAGTACTTC.

The sample holds one count of this clone. This rearrangement joins TRBV2 to TRBJ1-2; TRBD1 might be the D (5 bases). The V gene's germline CDR1 is SNHLY and CDR2 FYNNEI. The CDR3 spans 14 residues. Trimming stripped 3 bases from V and 2 bases from J, with 10 bases between. The CDR3, as DNA: TGTGCCAGCAGTGATACGGGGGGGAACTATGGCTACACCTTC. Translation: CASSDTGGNYGYTF. Based on the CDR3 plus reference TRBV2 and TRBJ1-2, the full variable domain is EPEVTQTPSHQVTQMGQEVILRCVPISNHLYFYWYRQILGQKVEFLVSFYNNEISEKSEIFDDQFSVERPDGSNFTLKIRSTKLEDSAMYFCASSDTGGNYGYTFGSGTRLTVV.

The rearrangement joins TRBV7-2 to TRBJ2-1; 9 bases are shared with TRBD2. CDR1 and CDR2 (germline): SGHTA, FQGNSA. V lost 4 bases, J lost 4 bases, and 8 bases stayed unmatched. This CDR3 spans 16 amino acids. The DNA for the CDR3 is TGTGCCAGCAGCTCGGCGACTAGCGGACTATACAATGAGCAGTTCTTC. Translated, it gives CASSSATSGLYNEQFF.

V is TRBV7-9 and J is TRBJ2-3; TRBD2 matches at 15 bases. The CDR3 has 18 residues. With 5 bases clipped from V and 2 bases from J, the junction kept 8 bases outside the gene matches. Per germline, CDR1 SEHNR and CDR2 FQNEAQ (reference sequence). The CDR3 loop reads CASSMPGLAGGSTDTQYF. In nucleotides, the CDR3 is TGTGCCAGCAGCATGCCGGGACTAGCGGGAGGTTCCACAGATACGCAGTATTTT.

The chain is built from TRBV4-3 and TRBJ2-2; TRBD2 matches 13 bases. The germline gives CDR1 LGHNA, CDR2 YSLEER. This CDR3 region has 20 residues. The V gene end was trimmed by 3 bases and the J gene end by 4 bases; junction bases not matched to a gene: 14. CDR3 DNA sequence: TGCGCCAGCAGCCATCGCCGGTGGACTAGCGGGAGTTTCGGCACCGGGGAGCTGTTTTTT. Its protein product is CASSHRRWTSGSFGTGELFF.

The V and J genes are TRBV19 and TRBJ1-1, with a tentative D call TRBD1 (5 bases). Trimming stripped 2 bases from V and 0 bases from J, with 10 bases between. CDR3 size: 15 residues. The germline CDR1 and CDR2 sequences are LNHDA and SQIVND (reference sequence). The DNA of the CDR3 is TGTGCCAGTAGTATACGACAGCTATTGAACACTGAAGCTTTCTTT. Translation gives CASSIRQLLNTEAFF.

Notes on this clone: A junction end diverges from the germline sequence, so it may reflect a read error. This chain joins TRBV12-3 or TRBV12-4 and TRBJ2-5; weak D call: TRBD1 (6 bases). This CDR3 has 13 residues. CDR3: CACRPDSQETQYF. CDR3 DNA: TGTGCCTGCAGGCCGGACAGCCAAGAGACCCAGTACTTC.

The chain carries TRBV7-3 and TRBJ2-2; possibly TRBD2 for D (7 bases). This CDR3 has 17 amino acids. V shed 5 bases and J shed 8 bases, with 24 bases lying between them. CDR1 and CDR2 from the germline V gene are SGHTA and FQGTGA. For the CDR3, the DNA is TGTGCCAGCAGCCCCTCCCCGAACGGGGGGCCAGGTGGGGAGCTGTTTTTT. Translated, it gives CASSPSPNGGPGGELFF.

This sequence joins TRBV11-2 and TRBJ2-1, with 8 bases matching TRBD2. CDR3 length equals 14 residues. CDR1 and CDR2 (germline): SGHAT, FQNNGV. The V gene end was trimmed by 1 base and the J gene end by 6 bases; junction bases not matched to a gene: 2. The CDR3 is CASSLVGGANEQFF. CDR3 nucleotide sequence: TGTGCCAGCAGCTTAGTCGGGGGGGCCAATGAGCAGTTCTTC.

The V and J genes are TRBV10-3 and TRBJ1-5, with D perhaps TRBD1 (5 bases). The germline V and J ends were trimmed by 0 bases and 2 bases, with 11 bases remaining between them. This CDR3 is 16 amino acids long. CDR1 ENHRY and CDR2 SYGVKD come from the germline V gene. This chain's CDR3 is CAISESGGGGNQPQHF. In DNA form, the CDR3 reads TGTGCCATCAGTGAGTCTGGGGGGGGAGGCAATCAGCCCCAGCATTTT.

The chain recombines TRBV11-2 with TRBJ2-5, with TRBD1 matching over 8 bases. The CDR3 is 13 amino acids. V lost 4 bases to trimming and J lost 6 bases; unmatched junction nucleotides: 4. Germline CDR1 SGHAT, CDR2 FQNNGV. CDR3 in amino acids: CASSSGQGKTQYF. The CDR3 DNA is TGTGCCAGCAGCTCAGGACAGGGAAAGACCCAGTACTTC.

The chain couples TRBV12-3 or TRBV12-4 to TRBJ1-1; possibly TRBD1 for D (5 bases). V lost 3 bases and J 1 base, leaving 6 bases between the germline ends. The CDR3 consists of 13 residues. CDR3 nucleotide sequence: TGTGCCAGCAGTTTGGGGCCGAACACTGAAGCTTTCTTT. Its translation is CASSLGPNTEAFF.

This clone was seen just once. The V gene is TRBV2, the J gene TRBJ1-5; D is uncertain. The CDR3 sequence is 13 residues long. Trimming took 3 bases from V and 3 from J, leaving 6 bases between them. Germline V gives CDR1 SNHLY, CDR2 FYNNEI. In nucleotides, the CDR3 is TGTGCCAGCAGTGACAGATTCAATCAGCCCCAGCATTTT. This translates into CASSDRFNQPQHF.

This clone came up once. The chain carries TRBV2 and TRBJ1-2, with 7 nucleotides matching TRBD1. Losses at the gene ends were 6 bases for V and 3 bases for J; bases not matched to a gene: 25. The germline V gene has CDR1 SNHLY and CDR2 FYNNEI. The CDR3 is 20 residues long. The CDR3 region has the DNA TGTGCCAGCAGCCAGAGTCCGTACTTTAGACAGGGCCCAACGGACTATGGCTACACCTTC. Translation: CASSQSPYFRQGPTDYGYTF.